Presented here are 4 T cell receptor beta chains from one specimen sequenced in a study of blood T cell repertoires in COVID-19. TCRdb's copy holds only in-frame clones and misses some; the assay was immunoSEQ multiplex PCR. The sample has 350,000 to 450,000 clones, roughly 90% seen once. Source material: peripheral blood. These receptors all stem from a man in his forties with acute or convalescent COVID-19.

V and J are TRBV5-5 and TRBJ2-7; 8 nucleotides agree with TRBD1. CDR3 length: 14 residues. J lost 3 bases, V lost 4 bases, and 6 bases had no gene match. The germline gives CDR1 SGHKS, CDR2 YYEKEE (reference sequence). The chain's CDR3 is CASSAGTGYYEQYF. CDR3 DNA sequence: TGTGCCAGCAGCGCCGGGACAGGCTACTACGAGCAGTACTTC.

This clone was counted a single time. The V gene is TRBV28, the J gene TRBJ1-6; D gene uncertain. V was pared by 2 bases and J by 2 bases, with 10 bases between. Germline CDR1 MDHEN, CDR2 SYDVKM. The CDR3 has 16 residues. The CDR3 region has the DNA TGTGCCAGCAGTTTAGACCCGGGAGCCTATAATTCACCCCTCCACTTT. Its translation is CASSLDPGAYNSPLHF.

This chain connects TRBV3-1 (or the pseudogene TRBV3-2) to TRBJ2-5; 7 nucleotides agree with TRBD1. V trimming: 0 bases; J trimming: 2 bases; junction bases outside the gene matches: 3. Germline loops: CDR1 LGHDT, CDR2 YNNKEL (reference sequence). The CDR3 is 15 residues long. CDR3 coding DNA: TGTGCCAGCAGCCAAGAAAGGGACAGACAAGAGACCCAGTACTTC. Translating gives CASSQERDRQETQYF.

The J gene is TRBJ1-3, the V gene TRBV6-5, with 7 bases that match TRBD1. Germline lookup yields CDR1 MNHEY and CDR2 SVGAGI. This CDR3 comprises 15 residues. Trimming took 8 bases from V and 4 from J; bases not matched to a gene: 11. The CDR3 DNA is TGTGCCAGCGCCCGGGACAGTCACCCCGGAAACACCATATATTTT. As protein: CASARDSHPGNTIYF.